These 8 T cell receptor beta chains share one sample of origin, sequenced in a study of OX40 agonist ivuxolimab in advanced cancers. Libraries were prepared by immunoSEQ multiplex PCR; TCRdb keeps only in-frame clonotypes and omits some of them. The profile shows tens of thousands of clones, roughly 80% of them singletons. This material consisted of CD4+ or CD8+ T cells sorted from blood, taken in a trial of the OX40 agonist ivuxolimab. These receptors came from an adult with an advanced solid tumor such as melanoma, head and neck, liver or kidney cancer.

This chain links TRBV18 with TRBJ2-2; D perhaps matches TRBD1 (5 bases). This CDR3 region has 15 residues. Germline-derived CDR1 and CDR2 are KGHSH and LQKENI. Trimming shortened V by 3 bases and J by 6 bases, and 14 bases separated the two germline ends. The CDR3 loop reads CASSPLQGRSGELFF. The CDR3 DNA follows: TGTGCCAGCTCACCCCTTCAGGGTCGGTCCGGGGAGCTGTTTTTT. Using reference TRBV18 and TRBJ2-2 for the parts outside the CDR3, the full variable domain is NAGVMQNPRHLVRRRGQEARLRCSPMKGHSHVYWYRQLPEEGLKFMVYLQKENIIDESGMPKERFSAEFPKEGPSILRIQQVVRGDSAAYFCASSPLQGRSGELFFGEGSRLTVL.

The chain joins TRBV14 to TRBJ2-3, with 10 nucleotides matching TRBD2. V was clipped by 4 bases and J by 8 bases; unmatched bases: 15. Looked up from germline, CDR1 is SGHDN and CDR2 is FVKESK. There are 17 residues in the CDR3. Written as DNA, the CDR3 is TGTGCCAGCAGCCTACGGAGGTCTAGCGGGGGAGGGGGTACGCAGTATTTT. Translated: CASSLRRSSGGGGTQYF.

The chain joins TRBV5-1 to TRBJ2-7; TRBD2 aligns across 8 bases. The junction had 17 bases not matched to a gene; V was cut back by 4 bases and J by 5 bases. CDR1 and CDR2 (germline): SGHRS, YFSETQ. The CDR3 is 17 amino acids. For the CDR3, the DNA is TGCGCCAGCAGCCCCGTTCGGGGGGGGGATAATTACCACGAGCAGTACTTC. It codes for CASSPVRGGDNYHEQYF.

The sample holds one count of this clone. The rearrangement uses TRBV7-3 and TRBJ2-3, with no clear D. The CDR3 totals 17 residues. V was trimmed by 0 bases and J by 1 base, leaving 14 bases between them. Per the germline V gene, CDR1 is SGHTA and CDR2 is FQGTGA. Written as DNA, the CDR3 is TGTGCCAGCAGCTTAACGGCCCCAGGTGCCCGCACAGATACGCAGTATTTT. Its protein product is CASSLTAPGARTDTQYF.

The genes are TRBV7-6 and TRBJ1-2; 7 bases align to TRBD1. CDR3 length equals 18 residues. Germline V gene lookup returns CDR1 SGHVS and CDR2 FNYEAQ. Trimming removed 5 bases from V and 2 bases from J; junction bases left unmatched: 17. The CDR3 nucleotides are TGTGCCAGCAGCCTCGGGGGGCTCTACAGGGGCGACAACTATGGCTACACCTTC. It translates to CASSLGGLYRGDNYGYTF.

The J gene is TRBJ1-1, the V gene TRBV29-1, with D unclear. Trimming cost V 2 bases and J 1 base, with 2 bases left between them. From germline, CDR1 is SQVTM and CDR2 ANQGSEA. The CDR3 runs to 11 residues. The chain's CDR3 is CSVESNTEAFF. The CDR3 DNA reads TGCAGCGTTGAATCGAACACTGAAGCTTTCTTT.

In its sample, this clone was seen once. The chain uses TRBV5-1 and TRBJ1-2, with TRBD1 matching 10 bases. After removal of 2 bases from V and 13 bases from J, the junction contained 8 bases not matched to a gene. The CDR3 extends over 13 amino acids. CDR1 is SGHRS and CDR2 is YFSETQ in the germline V gene. CDR3 sequence: CASSFGTGEGPTF. The CDR3 region has the DNA TGCGCCAGCAGCTTCGGGACAGGGGAGGGTCCCACCTTC.

This chain uses TRBV5-4 with TRBJ2-2, with TRBD1 matching over 9 bases. Germline assignment: CDR1 SGHNT and CDR2 YYREEE (reference sequence). J lost 5 bases, V lost 4 bases, and 9 bases had no gene match. The CDR3 sequence is 16 residues long. The CDR3 is CASSPGQGILTGELFF. The CDR3 DNA sequence: TGTGCCAGCAGCCCCGGACAGGGGATTTTAACCGGGGAGCTGTTTTTT. Filled out from reference TRBV5-4 and TRBJ2-2, the complete variable domain reads ETGVTQSPTHLIKTRGQQVTLRCSSQSGHNTVSWYQQALGQGPQFIFQYYREEENGRGNFPPRFSGLQFPNYSSELNVNALELDDSALYLCASSPGQGILTGELFFGEGSRLTVL.